This T cell receptor (beta chain) was obtained from a study of patients and donors after allogeneic stem cell transplantation. MiXCR, applied by TCRdb to the RT-PCR reads, yields one record per CDR3 protein. Among about a million distinct CDR3 sequences, roughly 17% were seen once, and the ten largest hold 5% to 6.5%. This clonotype was seen a few times. This TCR was recovered from a human donor who was either an allogeneic HSCT recipient or a stem cell or donor lymphocyte infusion donor (not recorded which). It is not recorded whose cells these are; they may come from a transplant donor. The sample taken for sequencing was blood, either unsorted or a sorted T cell fraction (not recorded which).

CDR3 nucleotide sequence: TGTGCCAGCAGCCAAGATTCTAGCGTCTACAATGAGCAGTTCTTC. Encoded protein: CASSQDSSVYNEQFF. V is TRBV4-2 and J is TRBJ2-1; the D gene is possibly TRBD2 (6 bases). CDR1 and CDR2 from the germline V gene are LGHNA and YNFKEQ. With 0 bases removed from V and 3 bases from J, the gap between germline ends came to 9 bases. This CDR3 is built from 15 residues.